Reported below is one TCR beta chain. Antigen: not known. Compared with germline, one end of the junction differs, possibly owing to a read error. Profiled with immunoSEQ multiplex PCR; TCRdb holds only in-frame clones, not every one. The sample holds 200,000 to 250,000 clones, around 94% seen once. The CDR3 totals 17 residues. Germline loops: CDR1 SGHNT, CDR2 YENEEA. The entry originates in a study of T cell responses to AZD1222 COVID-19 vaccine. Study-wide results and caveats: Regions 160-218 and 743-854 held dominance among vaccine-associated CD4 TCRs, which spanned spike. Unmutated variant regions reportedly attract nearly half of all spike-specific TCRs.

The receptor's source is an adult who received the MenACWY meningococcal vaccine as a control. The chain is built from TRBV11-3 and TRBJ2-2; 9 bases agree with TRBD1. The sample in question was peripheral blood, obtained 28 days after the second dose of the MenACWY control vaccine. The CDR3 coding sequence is TGTGCCAGCAGCTCAAACCGGGACAGGGCCAACAACGGGGAGCTGTTTTTT. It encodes CASSSNRDRANNGELFF.